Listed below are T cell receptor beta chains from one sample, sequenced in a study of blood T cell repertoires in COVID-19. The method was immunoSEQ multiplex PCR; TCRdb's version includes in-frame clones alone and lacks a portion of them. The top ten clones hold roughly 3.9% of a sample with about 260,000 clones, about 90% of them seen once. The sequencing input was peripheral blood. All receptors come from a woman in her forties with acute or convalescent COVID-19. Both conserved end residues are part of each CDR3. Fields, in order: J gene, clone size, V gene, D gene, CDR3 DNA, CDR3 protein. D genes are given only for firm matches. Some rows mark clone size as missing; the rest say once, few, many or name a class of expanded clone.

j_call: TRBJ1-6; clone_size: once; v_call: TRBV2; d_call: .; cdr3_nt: TGTGCCAGCAGGGCAACAGGGATGGATAATTCACCCCTCCACTTT; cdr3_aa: CASRATGMDNSPLHF
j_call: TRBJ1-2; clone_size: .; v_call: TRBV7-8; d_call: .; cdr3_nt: TGTGCCAGCGACAGGATCTCAACACCCTATGGCTACACCTTC; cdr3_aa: CASDRISTPYGYTF
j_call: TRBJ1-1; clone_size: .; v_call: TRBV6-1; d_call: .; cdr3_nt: TGTGCCAGCAGTGTCCGACAGGCCAGGTCGAACACTGAAGCTTTCTTT; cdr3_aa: CASSVRQARSNTEAFF
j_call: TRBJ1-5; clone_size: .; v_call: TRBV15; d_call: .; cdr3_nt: TGTGCCACCAGCAGAGAGGCCTCGAATCAGCCCCAGCATTTT; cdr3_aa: CATSREASNQPQHF
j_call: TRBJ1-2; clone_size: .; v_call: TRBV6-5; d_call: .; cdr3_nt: TGTGCCAGCAGTACCCGGGAATGGGGCTATGGCTACACCTTC; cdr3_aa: CASSTREWGYGYTF
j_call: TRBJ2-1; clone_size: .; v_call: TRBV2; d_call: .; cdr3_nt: TGTGCCAGCAGGCGGGACGGCGACAATGAGCAGTTCTTC; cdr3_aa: CASRRDGDNEQFF
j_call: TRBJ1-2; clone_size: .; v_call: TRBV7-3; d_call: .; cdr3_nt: TGTGCCAGCAGCTTGCACGGACAGCAACCAAGCTACACCTTC; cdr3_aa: CASSLHGQQPSYTF
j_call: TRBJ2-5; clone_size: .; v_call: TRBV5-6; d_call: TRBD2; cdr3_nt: TGTGCCAGCAGCTGGAGACTAGCGGGGGAAGAGACCCAGTACTTC; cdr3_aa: CASSWRLAGEETQYF
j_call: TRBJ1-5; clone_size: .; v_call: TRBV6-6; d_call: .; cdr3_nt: TGTGCCAGCACCTACAGGGTTGGGGGCAATCAGCCCCAGCATTTT; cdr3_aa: CASTYRVGGNQPQHF
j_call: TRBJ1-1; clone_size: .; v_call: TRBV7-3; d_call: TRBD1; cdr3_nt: TGTGCCAGCAGCGACAGGGACAACACTGAAGCTTTCTTT; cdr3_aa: CASSDRDNTEAFF
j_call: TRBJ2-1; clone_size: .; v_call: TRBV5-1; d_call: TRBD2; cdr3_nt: TGCGCCAGCAGGCGGGGGGTCAACAATGAGCAGTTCTTC; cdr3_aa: CASRRGVNNEQFF
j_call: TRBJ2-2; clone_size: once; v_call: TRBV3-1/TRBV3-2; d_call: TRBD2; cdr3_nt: TGTGCCAGCAGCCAAGATGCGGGGGGGCCGCTCGGGGAGCTGTTTTTT; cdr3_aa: CASSQDAGGPLGELFF
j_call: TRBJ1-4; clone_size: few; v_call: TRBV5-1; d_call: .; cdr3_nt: TGCGCCAGCAGCTTGGCGCGGGGAGGGAGTGAAAAACTGTTTTTT; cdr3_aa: CASSLARGGSEKLFF
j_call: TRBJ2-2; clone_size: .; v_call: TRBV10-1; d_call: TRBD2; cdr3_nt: TGCGCCAGCAGTGCCCTAGCGGGGGGGCATGCTTCGAGCACCGGGGAGCTGTTTTTT; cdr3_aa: CASSALAGGHASSTGELFF
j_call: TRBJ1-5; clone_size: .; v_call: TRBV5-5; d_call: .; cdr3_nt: TGTGCCAGCAGCTTAGCAGGATCGGATCAGCCCCAGCATTTT; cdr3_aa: CASSLAGSDQPQHF
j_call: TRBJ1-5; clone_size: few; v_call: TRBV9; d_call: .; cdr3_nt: TGTGCCAGCAGCGTAGGGGGCAGTAACAATCAGCCCCAGCATTTT; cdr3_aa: CASSVGGSNNQPQHF
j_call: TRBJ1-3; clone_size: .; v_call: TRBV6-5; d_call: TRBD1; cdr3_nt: TGTGCCACCGAGGACAGGGGCAATGGAAACACCATATATTTT; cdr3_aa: CATEDRGNGNTIYF
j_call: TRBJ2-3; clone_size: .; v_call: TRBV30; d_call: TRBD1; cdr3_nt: TGTGCTCATTGTCCAGACAGGGGTCCAGATACGCAGTATTTT; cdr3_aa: CAHCPDRGPDTQYF